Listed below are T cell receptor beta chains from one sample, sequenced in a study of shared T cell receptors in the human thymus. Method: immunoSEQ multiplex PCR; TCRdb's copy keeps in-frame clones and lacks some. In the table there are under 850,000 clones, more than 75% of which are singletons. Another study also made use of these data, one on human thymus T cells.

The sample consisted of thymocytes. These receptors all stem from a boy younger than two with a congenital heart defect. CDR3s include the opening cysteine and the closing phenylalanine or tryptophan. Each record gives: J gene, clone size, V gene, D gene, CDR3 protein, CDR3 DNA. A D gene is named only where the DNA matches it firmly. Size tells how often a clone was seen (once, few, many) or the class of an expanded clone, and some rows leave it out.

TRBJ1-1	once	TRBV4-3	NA	CASSQAVRAEAFF	TGCGCCAGCAGCCAAGCGGTGCGGGCTGAAGCTTTCTTT
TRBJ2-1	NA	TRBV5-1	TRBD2	CASSLGGYQLAGGPASSDEQFF	TGCGCCAGCAGCTTGGGCGGCTATCAACTAGCGGGTGGGCCCGCTTCAAGCGATGAGCAGTTCTTC
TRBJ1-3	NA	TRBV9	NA	CASSVRAGAGNTIYF	TGTGCCAGCAGCGTAAGGGCGGGGGCTGGAAACACCATATATTTT
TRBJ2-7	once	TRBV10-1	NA	CASSVKSYEQYF	TGCGCCAGCAGTGTTAAATCCTACGAGCAGTACTTC
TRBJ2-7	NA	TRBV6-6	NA	CASSYFPGNSYEQYF	TGTGCCAGCAGTTACTTCCCAGGGAACTCCTACGAGCAGTACTTC
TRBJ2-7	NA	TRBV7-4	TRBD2	CASSLAGGKRREERGYEQYF	TGTGCCAGCAGCTTAGCGGGGGGTAAGCGGCGGGAGGAACGGGGGTACGAGCAGTACTTC
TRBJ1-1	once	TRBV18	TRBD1	CASSPPTTGRTEAFF	TGTGCCAGCTCACCCCCTACGACAGGGCGAACTGAAGCTTTCTTT
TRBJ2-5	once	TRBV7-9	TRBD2	CASSLGPAGGQETQYF	TGTGCCAGCAGCTTAGGTCCGGCGGGAGGCCAAGAGACCCAGTACTTC
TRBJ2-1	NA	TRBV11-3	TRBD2	CASSKLAVSYNEQFF	TGTGCCAGCAGCAAACTAGCGGTATCCTACAATGAGCAGTTCTTC
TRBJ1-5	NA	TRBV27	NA	CASSSSGGNQPQHF	TGTGCCAGCAGTTCATCAGGGGGCAATCAGCCCCAGCATTTT
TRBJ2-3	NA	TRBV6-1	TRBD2	CASSAGTSGQSTDTQYF	TGTGCCAGCAGTGCTGGGACTAGCGGCCAAAGCACAGATACGCAGTATTTT
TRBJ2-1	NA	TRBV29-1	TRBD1	CSAAPFGTGENEQFF	TGCAGCGCGGCGCCGTTTGGGACAGGGGAAAATGAGCAGTTCTTC
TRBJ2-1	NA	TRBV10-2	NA	CASSHPGGLSSYNEQFF	TGCGCCAGCTCTCATCCCGGGGGTTTAAGCTCCTACAATGAGCAGTTCTTC
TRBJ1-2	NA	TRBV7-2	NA	CASSVRNDRNYGYTF	TGTGCCAGCAGCGTGCGCAATGACAGGAACTATGGCTACACCTTC
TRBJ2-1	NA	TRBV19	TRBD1	CASSPPGQGNEQFF	TGTGCCAGTAGTCCGCCGGGACAGGGGAATGAGCAGTTCTTC
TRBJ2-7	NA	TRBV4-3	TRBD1	CASSPYRDRDYEQYF	TGCGCCAGCAGTCCCTACCGGGACAGGGACTACGAGCAGTACTTC
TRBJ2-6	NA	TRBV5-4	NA	CASSLNGAGANVLTF	TGTGCCAGCAGCTTGAACGGGGCTGGGGCCAACGTCCTGACTTTC
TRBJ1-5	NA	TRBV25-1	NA	CASSGTDSNQPQHF	TGTGCCAGCAGTGGGACAGACAGCAATCAGCCCCAGCATTTT
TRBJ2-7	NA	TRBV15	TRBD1	CATSRGRGQGLSEQYF	TGTGCCACCAGCAGGGGGAGGGGACAGGGGTTATCCGAGCAGTACTTC
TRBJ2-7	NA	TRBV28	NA	CASSWGRNRLDCGQYF	TGTGCCAGCAGTTGGGGCCGAAACCGTCTTGATTGTGGGCAGTACTTC
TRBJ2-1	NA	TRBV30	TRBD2	CAWSAPTSGDHNEQFF	TGTGCCTGGAGTGCGCCGACTAGCGGGGATCACAATGAGCAGTTCTTC
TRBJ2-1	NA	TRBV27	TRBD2	CASSFGSGRRNEQFF	TGTGCCAGCAGTTTTGGTAGCGGGAGGAGGAATGAGCAGTTCTTC
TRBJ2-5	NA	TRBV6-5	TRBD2	CASSYRAGGETQYF	TGTGCCAGCAGTTACAGGGCGGGAGGGGAGACCCAGTACTTC
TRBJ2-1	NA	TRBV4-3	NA	CASSQDLSDSSYNEQFF	TGCGCCAGCAGCCAAGACCTTTCCGACAGCTCCTACAATGAGCAGTTCTTC
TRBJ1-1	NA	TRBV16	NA	CASSQSSGVVPEAFF	TGTGCCAGCAGCCAATCGTCAGGGGTTGTACCTGAAGCTTTCTTT
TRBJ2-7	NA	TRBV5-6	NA	CASSEDRYEQYF	TGTGCCAGCAGCGAGGACAGATACGAGCAGTACTTC
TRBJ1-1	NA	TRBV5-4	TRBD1	CASSLPQGGNTEAFF	TGTGCCAGCAGCTTGCCACAGGGGGGGAACACTGAAGCTTTCTTT
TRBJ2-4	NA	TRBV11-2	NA	CASSSQIGTKNIQYF	TGTGCCAGCAGCTCACAAATCGGGACAAAAAACATTCAGTACTTC
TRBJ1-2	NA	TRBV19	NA	CASSDRNYGYTF	TGTGCCAGTAGCGACAGAAATTATGGCTACACCTTC
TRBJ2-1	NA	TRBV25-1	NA	CASEWRDHNEQFF	TGTGCCAGCGAGTGGAGGGATCACAATGAGCAGTTCTTC
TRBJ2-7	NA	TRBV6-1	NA	CASSEEVQGFHEQYF	TGTGCCAGCAGTGAAGAGGTGCAGGGTTTCCACGAGCAGTACTTC
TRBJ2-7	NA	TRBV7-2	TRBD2	CASSLESGGRTYEQYF	TGTGCCAGCAGCTTAGAGTCGGGCGGGAGAACCTACGAGCAGTACTTC
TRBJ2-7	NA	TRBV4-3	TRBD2	CASSQESREVREQYF	TGCGCCAGCAGCCAAGAATCCCGGGAGGTAAGGGAGCAGTACTTC
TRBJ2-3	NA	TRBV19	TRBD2	CASSPRTSGRAVADTQYF	TGTGCCAGTAGTCCTCGGACTAGCGGGAGGGCCGTCGCAGATACGCAGTATTTT
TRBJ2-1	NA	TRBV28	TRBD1	CASSLRTGDNEQFF	TGTGCCAGCAGTCTGCGGACAGGGGACAATGAGCAGTTCTTC
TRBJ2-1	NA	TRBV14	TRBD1	CASRGTDPNNEQFF	TGTGCCAGCAGGGGGACAGACCCTAACAATGAGCAGTTCTTC
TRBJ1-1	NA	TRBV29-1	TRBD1	CSVVDRGPEAFF	TGCAGCGTAGTGGACAGGGGCCCTGAAGCTTTCTTT
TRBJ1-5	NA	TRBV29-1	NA	CSLGGIKGTASYQPQHF	TGCAGCTTGGGTGGGATTAAAGGGACTGCTTCGTACCAGCCCCAGCATTTT
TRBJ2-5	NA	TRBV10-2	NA	CASSKEPRETQYF	TGCGCCAGCAGTAAGGAGCCGAGGGAGACCCAGTACTTC
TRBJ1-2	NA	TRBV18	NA	CASSPSSGTCGYTF	TGTGCCAGCTCACCATCATCAGGGACTTGTGGCTACACCTTC
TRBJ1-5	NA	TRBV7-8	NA	CASSLKASKGGYSNQPQHF	TGTGCCAGCAGCTTAAAGGCTTCAAAGGGGGGGTATAGCAATCAGCCCCAGCATTTT
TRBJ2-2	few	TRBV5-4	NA	CASSLGPGKGTGELFF	TGTGCCAGCAGCTTGGGTCCAGGGAAAGGGACCGGGGAGCTGTTTTTT
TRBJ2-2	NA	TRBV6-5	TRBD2	CASSYSGTSPGELFF	TGTGCCAGCAGTTACTCCGGGACTAGCCCCGGGGAGCTGTTTTTT